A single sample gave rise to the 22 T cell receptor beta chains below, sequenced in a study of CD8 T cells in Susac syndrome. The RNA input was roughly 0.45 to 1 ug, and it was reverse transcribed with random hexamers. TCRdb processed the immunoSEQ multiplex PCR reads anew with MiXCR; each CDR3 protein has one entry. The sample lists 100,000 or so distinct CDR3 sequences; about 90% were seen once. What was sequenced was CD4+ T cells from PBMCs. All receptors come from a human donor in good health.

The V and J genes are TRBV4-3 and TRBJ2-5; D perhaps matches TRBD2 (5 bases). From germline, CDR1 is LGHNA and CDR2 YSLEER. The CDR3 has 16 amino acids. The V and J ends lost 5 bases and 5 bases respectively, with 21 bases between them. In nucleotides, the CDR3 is TGCGCCAGCAGCGCCCGAGGACCTAGCTCGGGGGAGACCCAGTACTTC. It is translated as CASSARGPSSGETQYF.

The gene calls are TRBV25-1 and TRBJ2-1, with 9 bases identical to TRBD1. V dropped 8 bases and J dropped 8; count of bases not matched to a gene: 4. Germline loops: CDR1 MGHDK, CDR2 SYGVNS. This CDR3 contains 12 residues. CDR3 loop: CASQDRGHEQFF. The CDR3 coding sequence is TGTGCCAGCCAGGACAGGGGACATGAGCAGTTCTTC.

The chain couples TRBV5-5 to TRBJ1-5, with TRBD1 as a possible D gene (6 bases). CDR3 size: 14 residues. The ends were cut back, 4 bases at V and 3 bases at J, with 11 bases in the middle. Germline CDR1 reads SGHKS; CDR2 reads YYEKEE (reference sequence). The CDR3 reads CASSPRDNNQPQHF. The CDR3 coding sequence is TGTGCCAGCAGCCCAAGGGACAACAATCAGCCCCAGCATTTT. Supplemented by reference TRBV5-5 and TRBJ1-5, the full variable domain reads DAGVTQSPTHLIKTRGQQVTLRCSPISGHKSVSWYQQVLGQGPQFIFQYYEKEERGRGNFPDRFSARQFPNYSSELNVNALLLGDSALYLCASSPRDNNQPQHFGDGTRLSIL.

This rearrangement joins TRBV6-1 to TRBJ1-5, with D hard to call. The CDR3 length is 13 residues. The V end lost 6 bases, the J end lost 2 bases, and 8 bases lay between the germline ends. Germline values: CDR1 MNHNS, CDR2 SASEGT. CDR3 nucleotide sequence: TGTGCCAGCAGAGGAATAGGCAATCAGCCCCAGCATTTT. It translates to CASRGIGNQPQHF.

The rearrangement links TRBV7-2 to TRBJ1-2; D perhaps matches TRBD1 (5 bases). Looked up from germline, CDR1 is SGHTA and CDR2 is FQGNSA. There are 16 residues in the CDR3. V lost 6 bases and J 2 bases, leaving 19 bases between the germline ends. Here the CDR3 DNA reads TGTGCCAGCAGACTAGTGGGATTCCCAGGGAACTATGGCTACACCTTC. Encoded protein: CASRLVGFPGNYGYTF. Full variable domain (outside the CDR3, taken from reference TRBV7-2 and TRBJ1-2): GAGVSQSPSNKVTEKGKDVELRCDPISGHTALYWYRQSLGQGLEFLIYFQGNSAPDKSGLPSDRFSAERTGGSVSTLTIQRTQQEDSAVYLCASRLVGFPGNYGYTFGSGTRLTVV.

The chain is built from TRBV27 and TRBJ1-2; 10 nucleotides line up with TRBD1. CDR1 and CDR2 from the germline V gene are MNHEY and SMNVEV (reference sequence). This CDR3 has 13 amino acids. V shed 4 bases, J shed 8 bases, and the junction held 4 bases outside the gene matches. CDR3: CASSSGTGDGYTF. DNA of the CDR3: TGTGCCAGCAGTTCGGGGACAGGGGACGGCTACACCTTC.

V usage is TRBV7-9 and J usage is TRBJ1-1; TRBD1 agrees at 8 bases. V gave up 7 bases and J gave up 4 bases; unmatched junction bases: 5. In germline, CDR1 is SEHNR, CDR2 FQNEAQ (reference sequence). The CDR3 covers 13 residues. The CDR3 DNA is TGTGCCAGCAACAAAGACAGGGGCACTGAAGCTTTCTTT. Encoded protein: CASNKDRGTEAFF.

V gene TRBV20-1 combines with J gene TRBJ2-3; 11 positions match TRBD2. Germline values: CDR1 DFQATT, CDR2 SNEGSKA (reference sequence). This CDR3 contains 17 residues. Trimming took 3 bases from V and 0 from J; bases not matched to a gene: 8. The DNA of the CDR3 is TGCAGTGCTAGCCCACCTAGCGGGGGGATTAGCACAGATACGCAGTATTTT. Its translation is CSASPPSGGISTDTQYF.

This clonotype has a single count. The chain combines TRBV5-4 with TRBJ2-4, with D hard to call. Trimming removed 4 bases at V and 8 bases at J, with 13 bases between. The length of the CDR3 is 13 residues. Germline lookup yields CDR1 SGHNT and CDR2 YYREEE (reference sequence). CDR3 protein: CASSSPQRDIQYF. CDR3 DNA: TGTGCCAGCAGCAGCCCGCAAAGGGACATTCAGTACTTC. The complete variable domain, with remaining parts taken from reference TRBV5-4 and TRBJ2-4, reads ETGVTQSPTHLIKTRGQQVTLRCSSQSGHNTVSWYQQALGQGPQFIFQYYREEENGRGNFPPRFSGLQFPNYSSELNVNALELDDSALYLCASSSPQRDIQYFGAGTRLSVL.

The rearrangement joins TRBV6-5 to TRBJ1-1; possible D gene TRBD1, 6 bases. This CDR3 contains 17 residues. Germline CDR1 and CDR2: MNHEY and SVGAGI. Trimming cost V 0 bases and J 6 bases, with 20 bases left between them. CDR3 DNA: TGTGCCAGCAGTTACTCGTCAGGAGGGGGGCTTCGACCTGAAGCTTTCTTT. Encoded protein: CASSYSSGGGLRPEAFF.

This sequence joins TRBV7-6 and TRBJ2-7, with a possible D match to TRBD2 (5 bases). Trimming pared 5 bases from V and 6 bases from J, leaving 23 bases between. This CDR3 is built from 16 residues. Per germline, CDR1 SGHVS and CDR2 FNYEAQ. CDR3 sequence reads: CASSPRSGSSAGEQYF. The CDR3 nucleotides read TGTGCCAGCAGCCCGCGTTCGGGCTCATCCGCGGGCGAGCAGTACTTC.

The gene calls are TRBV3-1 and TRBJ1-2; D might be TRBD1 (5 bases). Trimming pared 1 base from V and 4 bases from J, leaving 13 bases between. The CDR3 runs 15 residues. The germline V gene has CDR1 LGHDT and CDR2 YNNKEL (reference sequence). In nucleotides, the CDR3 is TGTGCCAGCAGCCAAGGATCGGCAGGGACCTATGGCTACACCTTC. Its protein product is CASSQGSAGTYGYTF.

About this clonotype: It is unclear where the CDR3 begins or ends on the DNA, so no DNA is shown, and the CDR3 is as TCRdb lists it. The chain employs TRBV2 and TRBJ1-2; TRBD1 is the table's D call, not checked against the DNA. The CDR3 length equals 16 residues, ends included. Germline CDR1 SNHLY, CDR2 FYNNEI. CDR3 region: CASSDRDRGFGEGYTF.

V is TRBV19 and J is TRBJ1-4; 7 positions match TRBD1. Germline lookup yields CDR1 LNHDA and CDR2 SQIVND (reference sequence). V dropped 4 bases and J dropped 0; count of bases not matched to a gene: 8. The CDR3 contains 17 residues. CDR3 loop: CASSTRTGAATNEKLFF. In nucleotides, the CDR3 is TGTGCCAGTAGTACCCGGACAGGAGCGGCAACTAATGAAAAACTGTTTTTT.

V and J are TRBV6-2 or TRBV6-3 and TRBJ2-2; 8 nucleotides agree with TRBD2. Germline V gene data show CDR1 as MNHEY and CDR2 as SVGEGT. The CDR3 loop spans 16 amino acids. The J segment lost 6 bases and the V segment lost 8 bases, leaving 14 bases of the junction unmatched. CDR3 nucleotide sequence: TGTGCCAGCGCTGGCCCCTTAGCGGGGTTAGCCGGGGAGCTGTTTTTT. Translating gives CASAGPLAGLAGELFF.

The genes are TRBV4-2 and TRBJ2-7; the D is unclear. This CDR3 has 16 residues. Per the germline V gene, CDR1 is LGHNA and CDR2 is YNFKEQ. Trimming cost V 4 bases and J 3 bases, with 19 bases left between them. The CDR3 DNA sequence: TGTGCCAGCAGCCTCGAGGCTACTAAGACGGGCTACGAGCAGTACTTC. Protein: CASSLEATKTGYEQYF.

This CDR3 is CASSFGQVVRSGYTF. As DNA, the CDR3 is TGTGCCAGCAGTTTTGGGCAGGTCGTTCGTAGTGGCTACACCTTC. The chain recombines TRBV12-3 or TRBV12-4 with TRBJ1-2; no definite D call. Trimming took 3 bases from V and 7 from J, leaving 18 bases between them. This CDR3 comprises 15 residues.

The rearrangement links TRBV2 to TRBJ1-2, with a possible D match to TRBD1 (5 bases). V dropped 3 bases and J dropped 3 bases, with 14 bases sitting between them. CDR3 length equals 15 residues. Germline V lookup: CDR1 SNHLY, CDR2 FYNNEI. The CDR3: CASSDPAGIDYGYTF. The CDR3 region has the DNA TGTGCCAGCAGTGACCCCGCAGGGATTGACTATGGCTACACCTTC.

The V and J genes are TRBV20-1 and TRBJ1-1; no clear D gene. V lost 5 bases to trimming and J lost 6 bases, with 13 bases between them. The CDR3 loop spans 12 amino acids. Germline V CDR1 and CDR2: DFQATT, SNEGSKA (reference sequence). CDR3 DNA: TGCAGTGCTCGAACCGGAACGGCTGAAGCTTTCTTT. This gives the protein CSARTGTAEAFF.

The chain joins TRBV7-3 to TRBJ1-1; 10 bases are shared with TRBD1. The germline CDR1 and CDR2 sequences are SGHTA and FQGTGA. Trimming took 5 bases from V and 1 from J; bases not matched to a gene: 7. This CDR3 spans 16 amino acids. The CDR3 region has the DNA TGTGCCAGCAGCCAGACAGGGGGCCCCAAGAACACTGAAGCTTTCTTT. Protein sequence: CASSQTGGPKNTEAFF.

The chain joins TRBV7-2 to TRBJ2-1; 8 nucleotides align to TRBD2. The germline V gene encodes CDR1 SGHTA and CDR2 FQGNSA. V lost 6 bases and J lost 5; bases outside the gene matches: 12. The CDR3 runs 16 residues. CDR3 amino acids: CASSLSPAGGNNEQFF. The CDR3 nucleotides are TGTGCCAGCAGTCTATCCCCCGCGGGGGGAAACAATGAGCAGTTCTTC.

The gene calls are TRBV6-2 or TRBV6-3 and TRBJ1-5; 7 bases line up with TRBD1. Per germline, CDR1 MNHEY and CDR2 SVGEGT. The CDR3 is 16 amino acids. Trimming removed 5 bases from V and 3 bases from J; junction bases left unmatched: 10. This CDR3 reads CASSTRETGNNQPQHF. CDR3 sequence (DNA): TGTGCCAGCAGTACTAGGGAGACAGGGAACAATCAGCCCCAGCATTTT.